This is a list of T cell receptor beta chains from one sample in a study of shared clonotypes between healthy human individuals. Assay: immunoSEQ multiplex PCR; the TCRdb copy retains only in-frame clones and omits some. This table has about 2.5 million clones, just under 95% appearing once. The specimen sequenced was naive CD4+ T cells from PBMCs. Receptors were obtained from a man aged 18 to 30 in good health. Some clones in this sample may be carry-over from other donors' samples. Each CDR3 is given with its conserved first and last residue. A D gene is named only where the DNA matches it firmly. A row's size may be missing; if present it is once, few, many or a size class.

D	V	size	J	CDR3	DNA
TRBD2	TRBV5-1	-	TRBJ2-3	CASAKPLAGTGNTQYF	TGCGCCAGCGCCAAACCACTAGCGGGAACTGGGAATACGCAGTATTTT
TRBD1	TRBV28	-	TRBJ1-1	CASSFVGTGGTEAFF	TGTGCCAGCAGTTTTGTCGGGACAGGGGGAACTGAAGCTTTCTTT
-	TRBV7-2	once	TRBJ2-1	CASSGRIQERLFF	TGTGCCAGCAGCGGGAGGATACAAGAAAGGCTGTTCTTC
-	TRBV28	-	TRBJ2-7	CASSSRTPMEQYF	TGTGCCAGCAGTTCCCGGACACCCATGGAGCAGTACTTC
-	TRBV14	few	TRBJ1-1	CASSQGPQGQVNTEAFF	TGTGCCAGCAGCCAAGGGCCTCAGGGGCAGGTGAACACTGAAGCTTTCTTT
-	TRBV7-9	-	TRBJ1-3	CASSSLPSSGNTIYF	TGTGCCAGCAGCTCTCTCCCGAGCTCTGGAAACACCATATATTTT
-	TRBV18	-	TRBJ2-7	CASSPILKGSHEQYF	TGTGCCAGCTCACCAATACTCAAGGGGTCCCACGAGCAGTACTTC
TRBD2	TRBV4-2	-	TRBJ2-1	CASSQVGLFTSGYNEQFF	TGTGCCAGCAGCCAAGTGGGACTCTTCACTAGCGGCTACAATGAGCAGTTCTTC
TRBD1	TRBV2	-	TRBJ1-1	CASSSQGRDTEAFF	TGTGCCAGCAGTTCACAGGGGAGGGACACTGAAGCTTTCTTT
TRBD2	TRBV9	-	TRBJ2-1	CASSAALGSGRASNEQFF	TGTGCCAGCAGCGCAGCCCTCGGGTCCGGGAGGGCGTCCAATGAGCAGTTCTTC
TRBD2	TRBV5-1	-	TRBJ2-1	CASSPPGLAGGYEQFF	TGCGCCAGCAGCCCTCCTGGACTAGCGGGAGGTTATGAGCAGTTCTTC
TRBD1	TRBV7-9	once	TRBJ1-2	CASSFTGGAGYTF	TGTGCCAGCAGCTTCACAGGGGGCGCGGGCTACACCTTC
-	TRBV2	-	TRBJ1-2	CASASDSYGYTF	TGTGCCAGCGCGTCAGACAGCTATGGCTACACCTTC
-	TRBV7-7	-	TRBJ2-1	CASSLDRYNEQFF	TGTGCCAGCAGCTTAGACAGATACAATGAGCAGTTCTTC
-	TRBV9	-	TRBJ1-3	CASSPKDYYGNTIYF	TGTGCCAGCAGCCCAAAGGACTACTATGGAAACACCATATATTTT
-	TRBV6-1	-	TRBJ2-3	CASRDDPYVLTQYF	TGTGCCAGCAGAGACGACCCCTACGTACTAACGCAGTATTTT
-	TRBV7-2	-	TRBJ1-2	CASSFPSLGRVSGYTF	TGTGCCAGCAGCTTCCCCTCTCTGGGCAGGGTGAGTGGCTACACCTTC
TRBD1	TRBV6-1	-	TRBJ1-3	CASRGPGQPNTIYF	TGTGCCAGCAGAGGACCGGGACAGCCAAACACCATATATTTT
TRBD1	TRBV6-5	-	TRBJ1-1	CARRRTGGMNTEAFF	TGTGCCAGACGTCGGACAGGGGGGATGAACACTGAAGCTTTCTTT
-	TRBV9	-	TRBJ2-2	CASSVDLTRNTGELFF	TGTGCCAGCAGCGTAGACTTAACGCGTAACACCGGGGAGCTGTTTTTT
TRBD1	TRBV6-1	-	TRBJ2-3	CASRTGATDTQYF	TGTGCCAGTCGGACAGGGGCCACAGATACGCAGTATTTT
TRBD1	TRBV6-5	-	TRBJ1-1	CASSDRGWAFF	TGTGCCAGCAGTGACAGGGGTTGGGCTTTCTTT
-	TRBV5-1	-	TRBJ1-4	CASSLSPATNEKLFF	TGCGCCAGCAGCTTGTCACCCGCAACTAATGAAAAACTGTTTTTT
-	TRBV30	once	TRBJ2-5	CAWSLGLGETQYF	TGTGCCTGGAGCTTGGGGCTCGGCGAGACCCAGTACTTC